A selection of T cell receptor beta chains follows, all from one sample in a study of molecular identifiers for immune sequencing clone quantification. From the PCR reads, TCRdb called clonotypes with MiXCR, one entry per CDR3 protein. The table has around 470,000 distinct CDR3 sequences, 25% seen once; the top ten hold around 0.79%. The sequencing sample was made of naive CD8+ T cells from blood, with Jurkat cell RNA spiked in. The receptors here all came from a human donor in good health. Some libraries in this study had Jurkat cell RNA spiked in. Each CDR3 is given without its conserved first and last residue. Fields, in order: CDR3 length, clone size, J gene, V gene, CDR3 protein. For some rows the clone size is stated as once, few or many, or as a class when expanded; others skip it.

>13|many|TRBJ1-5|TRBV19
ASSKGQLTGEPQH
>15|-|TRBJ1-5|TRBV2
ASRGTGLGFSNQPQH
>13|few|TRBJ2-7|TRBV10-3
AISGGTMLTYEQY
>11|-|TRBJ2-3|TRBV30
AWSLTPPDTQY
>13|many|TRBJ2-3|TRBV28
ASSPLAGSTDTQY
>11|many|TRBJ1-1|TRBV5-1
ASSFNGGTEAF
>17|many|TRBJ2-4|TRBV7-3
ASSPSPVLAGGPGNIQY
>13|-|TRBJ2-1|TRBV4-3
ASSHGTDTYNEQF
>11|few|TRBJ2-2|TRBV6-2/TRBV6-3
ASSRQGHGELF
>16|-|TRBJ1-4|TRBV14
ASSQDGTAETTNEKLV
>11|many|TRBJ1-4|TRBV7-6
ASSLDRAGLLF
>13|-|TRBJ2-3|TRBV19
ASRTTGEGTDTQY
>13|-|TRBJ2-1|TRBV4-3
ASSQRDRGTNEQF
>14|many|TRBJ2-3|TRBV7-9
ASSLPDQGFPDTQY
>14|-|TRBJ1-5|TRBV19
ASSLTTRGSGQPQH
>14|-|TRBJ2-4|TRBV4-3
ASSQDFGGAKNIQY
>13|-|TRBJ2-7|TRBV27
ASSLRSGGTYEQY
>14|-|TRBJ2-2|TRBV7-9
ASSTWTSGIVGELF
>12|-|TRBJ2-7|TRBV5-5
ASSPTGISYEQY
>14|-|TRBJ2-1|TRBV5-5
ASSPGWAGDRHEQF
>15|few|TRBJ2-3|TRBV4-3
ASSQDAPTSGTDTQY
>11|many|TRBJ2-5|TRBV5-1
ASSLWPAETQY
>14|many|TRBJ1-1|TRBV4-3
ASSQDSGFPNTEAF
>11|many|TRBJ2-7|TRBV19
ASSTGTWDEQY
>14|few|TRBJ2-7|TRBV7-9
ASSFHSSRSSYEQY
>11|-|TRBJ1-5|TRBV6-2/TRBV6-3
AGSPTHNQPQH
>11|few|TRBJ1-1|TRBV12-3/TRBV12-4
ASSPPRGPEAF
>12|few|TRBJ2-7|TRBV6-5
ASSRTGISYEQY
>12|-|TRBJ2-1|TRBV4-1
ASSQLRGAHEQF
>15|few|TRBJ2-2|TRBV7-9
ASSLEAGQGNTGELF
>9|few|TRBJ2-7|TRBV30
AWSVGYEQY
>12|many|TRBJ2-2|TRBV30
AWSEGDNTGELF
>12|many|TRBJ1-5|TRBV6-2/TRBV6-3
ASRVPGANVPQH
>14|few|TRBJ2-3|TRBV6-2/TRBV6-3
ASSHPGQGVGDTQY
>13|many|TRBJ1-1|TRBV6-5
ASSYSSGTNTEAF
>16|few|TRBJ1-6|TRBV4-1
ASSQPGRASSYNSPLH
>8|once|TRBJ2-1|TRBV30
AWKEYEQF
>11|-|TRBJ1-1|TRBV30
AWSVDSNTEAF
>14|many|TRBJ1-4|TRBV7-9
ASSPRDRGRNEKLF
>13|-|TRBJ2-5|TRBV4-3
ASSTRLAGQETQY
>10|-|TRBJ2-7|TRBV30
AWGQALYEQY
>13|-|TRBJ2-1|TRBV19
ASRSGTRSYNQQF
>13|few|TRBJ1-1|TRBV6-2/TRBV6-3
ASSPPGPYDTEAF
>12|-|TRBJ1-2|TRBV12-3/TRBV12-4
ASSLKWGRGGYT
>14|many|TRBJ2-3|TRBV5-1
ASSLAFGRITDTQY